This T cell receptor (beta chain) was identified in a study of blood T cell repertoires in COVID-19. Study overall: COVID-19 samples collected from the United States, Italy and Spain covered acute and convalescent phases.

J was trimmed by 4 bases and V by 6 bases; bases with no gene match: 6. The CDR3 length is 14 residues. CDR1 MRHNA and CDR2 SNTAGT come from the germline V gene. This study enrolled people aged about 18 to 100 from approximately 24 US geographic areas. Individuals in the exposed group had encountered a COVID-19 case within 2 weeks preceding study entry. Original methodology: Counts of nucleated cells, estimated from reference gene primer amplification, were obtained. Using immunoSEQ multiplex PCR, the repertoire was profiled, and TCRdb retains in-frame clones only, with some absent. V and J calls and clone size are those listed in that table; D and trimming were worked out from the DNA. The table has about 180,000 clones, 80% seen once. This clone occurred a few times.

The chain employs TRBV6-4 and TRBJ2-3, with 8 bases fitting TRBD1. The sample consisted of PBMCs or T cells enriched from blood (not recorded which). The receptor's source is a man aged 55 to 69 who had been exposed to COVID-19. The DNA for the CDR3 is TGTGCCAGCAGCGGGACAGGCCCTCCAGATACGCAGTATTTT. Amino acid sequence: CASSGTGPPDTQYF.